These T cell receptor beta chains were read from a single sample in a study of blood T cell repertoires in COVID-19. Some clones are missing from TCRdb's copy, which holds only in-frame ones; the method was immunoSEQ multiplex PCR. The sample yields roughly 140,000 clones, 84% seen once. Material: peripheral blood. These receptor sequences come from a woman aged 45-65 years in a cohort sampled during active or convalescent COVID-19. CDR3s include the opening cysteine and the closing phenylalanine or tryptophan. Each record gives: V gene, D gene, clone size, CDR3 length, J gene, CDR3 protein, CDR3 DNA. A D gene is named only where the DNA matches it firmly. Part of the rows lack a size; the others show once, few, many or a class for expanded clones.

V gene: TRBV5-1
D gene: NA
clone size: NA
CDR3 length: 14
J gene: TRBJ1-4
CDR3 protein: CASSFRPGDEKLFF
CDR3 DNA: TGCGCCAGCAGCTTTCGCCCAGGGGATGAAAAACTGTTTTTT

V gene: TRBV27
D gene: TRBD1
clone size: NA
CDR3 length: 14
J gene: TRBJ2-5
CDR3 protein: CASSTDRVLETQYF
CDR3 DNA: TGTGCCAGCAGCACGGACAGGGTACTGGAGACCCAGTACTTC

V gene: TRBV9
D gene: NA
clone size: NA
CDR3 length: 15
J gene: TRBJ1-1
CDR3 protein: CASSVGGRGKTEAFF
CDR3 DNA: TGTGCCAGCAGCGTGGGAGGACGGGGGAAGACTGAAGCTTTCTTT

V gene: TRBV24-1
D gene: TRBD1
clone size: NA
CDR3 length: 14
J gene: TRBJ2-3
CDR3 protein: CATGQGLPTDTQYF
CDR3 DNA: TGTGCCACGGGACAGGGGCTCCCCACAGATACGCAGTATTTT

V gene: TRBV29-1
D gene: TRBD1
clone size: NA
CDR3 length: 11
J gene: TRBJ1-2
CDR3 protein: CSERTGYGYTF
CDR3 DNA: TGCAGCGAAAGGACAGGGTATGGCTACACCTTC

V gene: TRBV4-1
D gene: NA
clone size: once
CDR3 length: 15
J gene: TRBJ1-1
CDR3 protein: CASRRRELGETEAFF
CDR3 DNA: TGCGCCAGCAGACGCCGGGAATTGGGAGAGACTGAAGCTTTCTTT

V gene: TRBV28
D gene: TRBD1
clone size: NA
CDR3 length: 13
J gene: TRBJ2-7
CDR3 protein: CASGLTGAYEQYF
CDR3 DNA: TGTGCCAGCGGTCTGACAGGGGCCTACGAGCAGTACTTC

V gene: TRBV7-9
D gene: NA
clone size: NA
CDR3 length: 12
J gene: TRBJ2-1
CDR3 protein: CASSSATDEQFF
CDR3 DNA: TGTGCCAGCAGCTCGGCGACAGATGAGCAGTTCTTC

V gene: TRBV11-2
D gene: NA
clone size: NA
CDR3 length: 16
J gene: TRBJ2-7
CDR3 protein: CASSLDPTEGVYEQYF
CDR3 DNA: TGTGCCAGCAGCTTAGACCCGACAGAAGGGGTCTACGAGCAGTACTTC

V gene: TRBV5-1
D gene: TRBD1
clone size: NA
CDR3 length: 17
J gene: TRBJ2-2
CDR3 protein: CASSFNLQGPAAGELFF
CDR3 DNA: TGCGCCAGCAGCTTCAACCTACAGGGGCCCGCCGCCGGGGAGCTGTTTTTT

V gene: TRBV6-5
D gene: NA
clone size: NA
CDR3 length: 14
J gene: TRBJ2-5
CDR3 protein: CASNPLGERETQYF
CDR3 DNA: TGTGCCAGCAACCCCCTTGGGGAGAGGGAGACCCAGTACTTC

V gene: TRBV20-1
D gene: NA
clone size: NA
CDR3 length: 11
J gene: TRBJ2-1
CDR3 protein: CSAGDSSEQFF
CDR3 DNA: TGCAGTGCTGGGGACTCTTCTGAGCAGTTCTTC

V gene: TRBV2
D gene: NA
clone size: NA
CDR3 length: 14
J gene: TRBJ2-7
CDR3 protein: CASSASGPTYEQYF
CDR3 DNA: TGTGCCAGCAGTGCCTCTGGGCCCACCTACGAGCAGTACTTC